Described below is a single TCR beta chain sequence and its context. Repertoires were generated with immunoSEQ multiplex PCR, while TCRdb's copy carries only in-frame clones and drops some. The sample includes 260,000 or so clones, about four fifths of them seen just once. These data come from a study of blood T cell repertoires in COVID-19. About the study: Sample material is recorded as cDNA or gDNA derived from T cells, B-cell-depleted T cells, or PBMCs.

V lost 3 bases to trimming and J lost 2 bases; unmatched junction nucleotides: 6. The CDR3 consists of 15 residues. Germline loops: CDR1 KGHSH, CDR2 LQKENI. The sequencing sample was made of peripheral blood. The TCR originated in a man at least 80 years old with acute or convalescent COVID-19. The V and J genes are TRBV18 and TRBJ1-2; TRBD1 agrees at 7 bases. The CDR3 loop reads CASSPGQSKNYGYTF. The CDR3 region has the DNA TGTGCCAGCTCACCGGGACAGAGCAAAAACTATGGCTACACCTTC.